Listed here is a single T cell receptor beta chain. Its cognate antigen is unknown. The CDR3 has 17 amino acids. The germline CDR1 and CDR2 sequences are MDHEN and SYDVKM. Trimming removed 3 bases at V and 5 bases at J, with 21 bases between. The data are from a study of cytomegalovirus exposure and HLA in healthy donors. Study observations and caveats: It was reported that TCR beta sequences correctly inferred the HLA-A and HLA-B alleles for most subjects.

The PCR had 60 Vbeta and 13 Jbeta primers. Libraries were prepared by immunoSEQ multiplex PCR; TCRdb keeps only in-frame clonotypes and omits some of them. The sample carries more than 150,000 clones, about 80% recorded once. The V gene is TRBV28, the J gene TRBJ2-3, with D maybe TRBD1 (6 bases). The sequenced sample consisted of PBMCs. This sequence originates from a man aged 45-60 years in good health and CMV-seropositive. This chain's CDR3 is CASSFRDRRSYGDTQYF. In DNA form, the CDR3 reads TGTGCCAGCAGTTTTCGCGACAGGCGCTCTTACGGAGATACGCAGTATTTT.